These 15 T cell receptor beta chains were all obtained from the same sample, sequenced in a study of blood T cell repertoires in COVID-19. Sequencing was performed with immunoSEQ multiplex PCR; in TCRdb, only in-frame clones are kept and a portion is missing. The data show about 250,000 clones, with approximately 84% seen just once and 6.6% held by the top ten. The specimen sequenced was PBMCs or T cells enriched from blood (not recorded which). The receptors shown here come from a woman in her 50s who had been exposed to COVID-19.

This chain uses TRBV5-1 with TRBJ2-2; D is unclear. The CDR3 runs to 14 residues. V was cut by 4 bases and J by 1 base, with 8 bases left in between. Germline V gene sequence: CDR1 SGHRS, CDR2 YFSETQ. CDR3 in amino acids: CASSPQVNTGELFF. The CDR3 bases are TGCGCCAGCAGCCCCCAGGTGAACACCGGGGAGCTGTTTTTT. Using reference TRBV5-1 and TRBJ2-2 for the parts outside the CDR3, the full variable domain is KAGVTQTPRYLIKTRGQQVTLSCSPISGHRSVSWYQQTPGQGLQFLFEYFSETQRNKGNFPGRFSGRQFSNSRSEMNVSTLELGDSALYLCASSPQVNTGELFFGEGSRLTVL.

J is TRBJ1-1 and V is TRBV7-9, with TRBD1 matching over 7 bases. The CDR3 is 15 residues long. CDR1 and CDR2 from the germline V gene are SEHNR and FQNEAQ (reference sequence). With V trimmed by 8 bases and J by 1 base, 10 bases remained unmatched. The CDR3 loop is CASSIWTGKNTEAFF. The CDR3 region has the DNA TGTGCCAGCTCCATTTGGACAGGAAAGAACACTGAAGCTTTCTTT.

The chain carries TRBV7-8 and TRBJ2-7; 7 nucleotides align to TRBD1. V trimming: 5 bases; J trimming: 6 bases; junction bases outside the gene matches: 13. Germline loops: CDR1 SGHVS, CDR2 FQNEAQ. CDR3 size: 15 residues. This chain's CDR3 is CASSRGGFRGSEQYF. In nucleotides, the CDR3 is TGTGCCAGCAGCCGAGGGGGTTTCAGGGGGAGCGAGCAGTACTTC.

The chain uses TRBV7-8 and TRBJ2-2, with TRBD1 identical over 8 bases. J was trimmed by 6 bases and V by 4 bases; bases with no gene match: 7. Germline V gives CDR1 SGHVS, CDR2 FQNEAQ. CDR3 size: 15 residues. The CDR3 DNA follows: TGTGCCAGCAGCTCCGGACAGGGAAAGGCCGGGGAGCTGTTTTTT. This sequence encodes CASSSGQGKAGELFF.

The chain couples TRBV6-4 to TRBJ2-1, with 7 nucleotides matching TRBD1. CDR1 and CDR2 from the germline V gene are MRHNA and SNTAGT. The CDR3 consists of 15 residues. V dropped 4 bases and J dropped 7; count of bases not matched to a gene: 10. CDR3 bases: TGTGCCAGCAGTGTTGACAGGGCAGCATTGAATGAGCAGTTCTTC. Translated, it gives CASSVDRAALNEQFF.

V usage is TRBV12-3 or TRBV12-4 and J usage is TRBJ1-2, with D uncertain. The length of the CDR3 is 12 residues. V was trimmed by 3 bases and J by 7 bases, leaving 9 bases between them. CDR3 protein: CASSLGRSGYTF. The CDR3 region has the DNA TGTGCCAGCAGTTTGGGCCGTTCTGGCTACACCTTC.

The chain recombines TRBV7-8 with TRBJ1-1, with D possibly matching TRBD1 (5 bases). The CDR3 has 15 residues. V was shortened by 2 bases and J by 4 bases, with 14 bases between the two germline ends. Germline CDR1 and CDR2: SGHVS and FQNEAQ. CDR3 coding DNA: TGTGCCAGCAGCTTAAAGGGGAATCGGGCCACTGAAGCTTTCTTT. The encoded protein is CASSLKGNRATEAFF.

This clone came up many times. The CDR3 reads CASSPPRRPYEQYF. The CDR3 DNA follows: TGTGCCAGCAGTCCCCCCCGGAGGCCCTACGAGCAGTACTTC. V and J are TRBV28 and TRBJ2-7; D is perhaps TRBD2 (5 bases). V lost 5 bases and J 2 bases, leaving 13 bases between the germline ends. Germline V CDR1 and CDR2: MDHEN, SYDVKM. This CDR3 has 14 amino acids.

The chain uses TRBV4-1 and TRBJ1-6, with TRBD1 matching over 8 bases. The CDR3 runs 14 residues. The trim removed 6 bases at V and 9 bases at J, leaving 7 bases unmatched. Looked up from germline, CDR1 is MGHRA and CDR2 is YSYEKL. The CDR3 region is CASRVDRGGSPLHF. In DNA, the CDR3 is TGCGCCAGCAGGGTCGACAGGGGCGGTTCACCCCTCCACTTT.

The chain combines TRBV3-1 (or the pseudogene TRBV3-2) with TRBJ1-2; the D gene is possibly TRBD1 (6 bases). The CDR3 loop spans 14 amino acids. Trimming took 2 bases from V and 8 from J, leaving 15 bases between them. The germline CDR1 and CDR2 sequences are LGHDT and YNNKEL (reference sequence). The CDR3, as DNA: TGTGCCAGCAGCCAAACCTCAGGGGCCCGGGGCTACACCTTC. Translated: CASSQTSGARGYTF.

The rearrangement joins TRBV14 to TRBJ1-6; D remains unclear. The CDR3 spans 17 residues. Germline CDR1 is SGHDN and CDR2 is FVKESK. The V and J ends lost 0 bases and 3 bases respectively, with 12 bases between them. This CDR3 reads CASSQDREGLYNSPLHF. The CDR3, as DNA: TGTGCCAGCAGCCAAGATCGTGAGGGCCTCTATAATTCACCCCTCCACTTT.

This chain joins TRBV11-1 and TRBJ1-1; no clear D gene. The CDR3 is made up of 16 amino acids. The V gene's germline CDR1 is SGHAT and CDR2 FQDESV (reference sequence). The ends were cut back, 4 bases at V and 0 bases at J, with 15 bases in the middle. The CDR3 DNA sequence: TGTGCCAGCAGCTGGTATGAGGGAGGCGTGAACACTGAAGCTTTCTTT. Translation: CASSWYEGGVNTEAFF.

J is TRBJ1-1 and V is TRBV14; D possibly corresponds to TRBD1 (6 bases). With 3 bases removed from V and 1 base from J, the gap between germline ends came to 12 bases. The V gene's germline CDR1 is SGHDN and CDR2 FVKESK. The CDR3 has 15 residues. The CDR3 DNA follows: TGTGCCAGCAGCCAGGTCAGGGGCCCGAACACTGAAGCTTTCTTT. This codes for CASSQVRGPNTEAFF.

This chain joins TRBV12-3 or TRBV12-4 and TRBJ1-2; the D gene is possibly TRBD1 (5 bases). The CDR3 extends over 13 amino acids. Trimming left V 6 bases short and J 2 bases short, with 10 bases between. The CDR3 is CASRRSGNYGYTF. In DNA, the CDR3 is TGTGCCAGCAGACGGTCAGGGAACTATGGCTACACCTTC.

This clone was seen a few times. The chain recombines TRBV9 with TRBJ2-7, with D possibly TRBD2 on 6 matching bases. The V and J ends lost 2 bases and 3 bases respectively, with 15 bases between them. The germline gives CDR1 SGDLS, CDR2 YYNGEE. CDR3 length: 15 residues. Here the CDR3 reads CASSVGGGKNYEQYF. Here the CDR3 DNA reads TGTGCCAGCAGCGTGGGAGGAGGGAAAAACTACGAGCAGTACTTC.